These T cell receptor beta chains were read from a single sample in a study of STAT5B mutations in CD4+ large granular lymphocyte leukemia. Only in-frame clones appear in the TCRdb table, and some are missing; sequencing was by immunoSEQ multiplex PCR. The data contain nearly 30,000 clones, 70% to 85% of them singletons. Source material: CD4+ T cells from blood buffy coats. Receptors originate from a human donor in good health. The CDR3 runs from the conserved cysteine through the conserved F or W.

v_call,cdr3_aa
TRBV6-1,CASSEVRGETQYF
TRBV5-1,CASSLGQRMNTEAFF
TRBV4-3,CASSHVTDRGANTEAFF
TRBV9,CASSVAPNTEAFF
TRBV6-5,CASSYDQGSGNTIYF
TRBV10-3,CAISVDLFGRTAEAFF
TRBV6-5,CASSYSGKSGNTIYF
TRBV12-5,CASGLTGGFEKLFF
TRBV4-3,CASSHSIWDSRGLWTDTQYF
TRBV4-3,CASSQHGGSARGEQFF
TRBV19,CASSIRQQETQYF
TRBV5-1,CASSLSSDNNEQFF
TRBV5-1,CASSWTGTGSTGELFF
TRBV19,CASSSRGGSYNSPLHF
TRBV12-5,CASGLVTEAFF
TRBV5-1,CASSLVSSLAGGYNEQFF
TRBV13,CASSLALAGLTDTQYF
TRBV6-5,CASSARGTEAFF
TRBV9,CASSAAMVGAPDTQYF
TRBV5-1,CASSLGEDNSPLHF
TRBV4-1,CASSQDQLYGYTF
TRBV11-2,CASSSLNEQFF
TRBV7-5,CARSRTSGGRTYEQYF
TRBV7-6,CASIQGVRDSGNTIYF
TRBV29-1,CSVGPGGLDTQYF
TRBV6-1,CASSETQHGYTF
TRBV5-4,CASSLGFLSGANVLTF
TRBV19,CASSPLLGTGDTEAFF
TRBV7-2,CASSLHGGRAFF
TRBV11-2,CASSSFRGGNSLGGYTF
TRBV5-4,CASTRGGGGLTEAFF
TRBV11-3,CASSPDGNQPQHF